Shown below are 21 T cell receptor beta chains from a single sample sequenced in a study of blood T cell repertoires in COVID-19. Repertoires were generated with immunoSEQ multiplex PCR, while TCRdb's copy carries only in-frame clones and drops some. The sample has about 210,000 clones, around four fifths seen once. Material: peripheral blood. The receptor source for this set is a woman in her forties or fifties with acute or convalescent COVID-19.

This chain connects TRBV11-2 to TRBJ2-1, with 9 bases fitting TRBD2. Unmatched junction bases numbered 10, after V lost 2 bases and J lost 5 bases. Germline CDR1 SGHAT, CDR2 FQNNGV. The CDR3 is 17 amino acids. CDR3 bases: TGTGCCAGCAGCTTAATCTCGACTAGCGGCACAGACAATGAGCAGTTCTTC. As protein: CASSLISTSGTDNEQFF.

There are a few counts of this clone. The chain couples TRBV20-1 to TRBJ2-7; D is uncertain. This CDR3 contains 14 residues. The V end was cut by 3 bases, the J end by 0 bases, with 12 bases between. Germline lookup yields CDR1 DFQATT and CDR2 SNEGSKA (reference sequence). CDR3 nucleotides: TGCAGTGCTAGTATCTGGCGGAACTCCTACGAGCAGTACTTC. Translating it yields CSASIWRNSYEQYF.

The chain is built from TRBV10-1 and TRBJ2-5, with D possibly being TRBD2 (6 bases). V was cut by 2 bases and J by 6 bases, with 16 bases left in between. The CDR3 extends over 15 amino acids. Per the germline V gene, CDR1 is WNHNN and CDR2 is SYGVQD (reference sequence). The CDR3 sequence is CASSENTWGVKTQYF. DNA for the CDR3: TGCGCCAGCAGTGAGAATACGTGGGGGGTCAAGACCCAGTACTTC.

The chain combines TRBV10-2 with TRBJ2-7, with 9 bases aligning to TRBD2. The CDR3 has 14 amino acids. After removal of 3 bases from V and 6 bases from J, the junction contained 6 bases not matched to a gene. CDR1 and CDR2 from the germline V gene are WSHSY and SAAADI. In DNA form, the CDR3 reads TGCGCCAGCAGTGACCTAGCGGGGACCTCCGAGCAGTACTTC. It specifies CASSDLAGTSEQYF.

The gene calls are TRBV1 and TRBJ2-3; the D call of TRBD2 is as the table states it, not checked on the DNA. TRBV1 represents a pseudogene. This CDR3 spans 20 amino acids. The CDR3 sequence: CTSSQEASGRAGVSTDTQYF. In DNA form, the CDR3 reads TGCACCAGCAGCCAAGAGGCTAGCGGGAGGGCCGGGGTCAGCACAGATACGCAGTATTTT.

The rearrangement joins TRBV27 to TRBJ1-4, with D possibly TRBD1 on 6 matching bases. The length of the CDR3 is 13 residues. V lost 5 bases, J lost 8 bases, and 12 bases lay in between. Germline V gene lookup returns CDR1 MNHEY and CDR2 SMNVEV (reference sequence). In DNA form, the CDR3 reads TGTGCCAGCAGTAGGGACATTAAGGAAAAACTGTTTTTT. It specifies CASSRDIKEKLFF.

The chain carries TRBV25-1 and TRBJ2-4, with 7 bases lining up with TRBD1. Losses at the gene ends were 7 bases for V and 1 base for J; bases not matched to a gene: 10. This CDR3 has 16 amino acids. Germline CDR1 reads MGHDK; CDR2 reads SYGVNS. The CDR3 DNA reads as TGTGCCAGCACCTATCCAAAACAGGGGGCCAAAAACATTCAGTACTTC. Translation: CASTYPKQGAKNIQYF. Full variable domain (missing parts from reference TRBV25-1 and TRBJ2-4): EADIYQTPRYLVIGTGKKITLECSQTMGHDKMYWYQQDPGMELHLIHYSYGVNSTEKGDLSSESTVSRIRTEHFPLTLESARPSHTSQYLCASTYPKQGAKNIQYFGAGTRLSVL.

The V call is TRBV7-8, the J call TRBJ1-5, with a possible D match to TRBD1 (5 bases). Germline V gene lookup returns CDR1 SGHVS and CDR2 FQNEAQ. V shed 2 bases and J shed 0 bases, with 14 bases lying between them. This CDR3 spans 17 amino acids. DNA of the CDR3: TGTGCCAGCAGCTTACGGACACATACGTATAGCAATCAGCCCCAGCATTTT. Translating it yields CASSLRTHTYSNQPQHF.

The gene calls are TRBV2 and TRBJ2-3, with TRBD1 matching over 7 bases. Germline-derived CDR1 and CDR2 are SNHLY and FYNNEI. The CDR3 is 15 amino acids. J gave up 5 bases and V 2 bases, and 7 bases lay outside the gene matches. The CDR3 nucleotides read TGTGCCAGCAGTGAATTTATTACAGGGGTAGATACGCAGTATTTT. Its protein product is CASSEFITGVDTQYF.

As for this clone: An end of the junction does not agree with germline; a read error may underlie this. CDR3 protein: CTSGVIYEQYF. CDR3 DNA sequence: TGTACTAGTGGTGTAATCTACGAGCAGTACTTC. The rearrangement links TRBV12-5 to TRBJ2-7, with D perhaps TRBD2 (5 bases). The CDR3 covers 11 residues. The germline gives CDR1 LGHNT, CDR2 FRNRAP.

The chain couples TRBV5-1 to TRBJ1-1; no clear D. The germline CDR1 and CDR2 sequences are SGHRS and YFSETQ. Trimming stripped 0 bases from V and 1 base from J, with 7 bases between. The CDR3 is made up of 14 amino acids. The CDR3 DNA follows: TGCGCCAGCAGCTTGGAATCAGGGAACACTGAAGCTTTCTTT. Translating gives CASSLESGNTEAFF.

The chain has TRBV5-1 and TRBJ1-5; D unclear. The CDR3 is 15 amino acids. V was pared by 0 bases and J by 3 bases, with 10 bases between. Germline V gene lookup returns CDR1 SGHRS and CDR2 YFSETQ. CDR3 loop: CASSLGGRDNQPQHF. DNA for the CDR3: TGCGCCAGCAGCTTGGGTGGGAGGGACAATCAGCCCCAGCATTTT.

The CDR3 reads CASRDSGLYSYNEQFF. CDR3 coding DNA: TGTGCCAGTAGGGATAGCGGGCTCTATTCCTACAATGAGCAGTTCTTC. V and J are TRBV19 and TRBJ2-1; TRBD2 aligns across 7 bases. J lost 1 base, V lost 6 bases, and 9 bases had no gene match. CDR1 is LNHDA and CDR2 is SQIVND in the germline V gene (reference sequence). This CDR3 region has 16 residues.

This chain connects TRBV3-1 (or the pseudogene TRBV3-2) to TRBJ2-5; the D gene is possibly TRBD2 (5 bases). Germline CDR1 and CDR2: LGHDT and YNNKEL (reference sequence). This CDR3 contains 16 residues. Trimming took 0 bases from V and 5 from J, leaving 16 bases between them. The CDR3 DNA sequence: TGTGCCAGCAGCCAAGAAGGAGGAGACCCCGCGGAGACCCAGTACTTC. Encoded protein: CASSQEGGDPAETQYF.

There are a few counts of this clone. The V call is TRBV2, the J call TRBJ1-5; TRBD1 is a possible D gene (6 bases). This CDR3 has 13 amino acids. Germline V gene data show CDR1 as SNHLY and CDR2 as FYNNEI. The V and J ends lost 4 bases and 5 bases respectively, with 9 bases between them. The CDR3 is CASSVQGYQPQHF. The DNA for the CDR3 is TGTGCCAGCAGTGTACAGGGTTATCAGCCCCAGCATTTT.

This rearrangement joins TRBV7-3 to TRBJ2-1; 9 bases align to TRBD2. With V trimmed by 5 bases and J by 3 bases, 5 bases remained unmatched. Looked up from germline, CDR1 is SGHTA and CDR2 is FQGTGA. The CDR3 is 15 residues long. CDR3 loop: CASSPLAGVYNEQFF. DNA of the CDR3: TGTGCCAGCAGCCCTTTAGCGGGAGTCTACAATGAGCAGTTCTTC.

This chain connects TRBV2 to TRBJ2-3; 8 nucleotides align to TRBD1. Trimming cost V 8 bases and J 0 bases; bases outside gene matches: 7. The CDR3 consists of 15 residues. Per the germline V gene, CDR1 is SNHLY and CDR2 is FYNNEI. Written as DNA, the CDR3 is TGTGCCAGCGAGTCGGACAGGGCAAGCACAGATACGCAGTATTTT. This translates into CASESDRASTDTQYF.

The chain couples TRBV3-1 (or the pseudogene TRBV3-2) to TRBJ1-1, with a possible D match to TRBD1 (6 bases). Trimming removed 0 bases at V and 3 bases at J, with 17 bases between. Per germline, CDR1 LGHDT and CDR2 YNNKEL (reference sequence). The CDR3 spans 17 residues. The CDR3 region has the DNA TGTGCCAGCAGCCAAGAGGCGGCAGGGACATGGGACACTGAAGCTTTCTTT. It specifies CASSQEAAGTWDTEAFF.

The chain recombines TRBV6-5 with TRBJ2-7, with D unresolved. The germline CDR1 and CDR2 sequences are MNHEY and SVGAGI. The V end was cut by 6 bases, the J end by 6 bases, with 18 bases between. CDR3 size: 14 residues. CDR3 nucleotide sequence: TGTGCCAGCAGCCCCGGGTCCTCTGCCCGCGAGCAGTACTTC. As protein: CASSPGSSAREQYF.

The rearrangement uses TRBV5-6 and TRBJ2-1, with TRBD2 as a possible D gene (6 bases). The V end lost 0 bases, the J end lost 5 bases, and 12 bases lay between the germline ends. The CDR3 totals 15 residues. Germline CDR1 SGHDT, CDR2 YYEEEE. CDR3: CASSLAGGPDNEQFF. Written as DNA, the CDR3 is TGTGCCAGCAGCTTGGCCGGAGGGCCCGACAATGAGCAGTTCTTC.

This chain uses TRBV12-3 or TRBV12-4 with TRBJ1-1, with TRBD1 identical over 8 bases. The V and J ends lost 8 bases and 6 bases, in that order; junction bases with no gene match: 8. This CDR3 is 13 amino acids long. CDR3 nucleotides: TGTGCCAGCCTAGTTACAGGGGGGGCTGAAGCTTTCTTT. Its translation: CASLVTGGAEAFF.